This is a list of T cell receptor beta chains from one sample in a study of T cells after yellow fever vaccination. TCRdb called the 5' RACE reads again in MiXCR, with one record for every CDR3 protein. Of approximately 600,000 distinct CDR3 sequences in the sample, more than 9% were seen once. The sample here was PBMCs, taken on the day of the yellow fever booster vaccination. These receptors all come from a man younger than 40 who received the YFV17D yellow fever vaccine. Both conserved end residues are part of each CDR3. The D gene is left open where the match is weak. Not all rows give a size; the values are once, few, many and, for expanded clones, a class.

v_call,clone_size,j_call,d_call,cdr3_aa,cdr3_nt
TRBV18,many,TRBJ2-1,TRBD2,CASSPKLAEGQFF,TGTGCCAGCTCACCCAAACTAGCGGAGGGGCAGTTCTTC
TRBV9,few,TRBJ2-5,TRBD2,CASSPHKREISETQYF,TGTGCCAGCAGTCCCCACAAGCGGGAGATTAGTGAGACCCAGTACTTC
TRBV2,few,TRBJ2-5,NA,CASKAGPTYQETQYF,TGTGCCAGCAAGGCGGGACCTACGTACCAAGAGACCCAGTACTTC
TRBV7-2,many,TRBJ2-3,NA,CASTKGQITDTQYF,TGTGCCAGCACCAAAGGGCAGATCACAGATACGCAGTATTTT
TRBV20-1,few,TRBJ2-7,NA,CSLTEAYEQYF,TGCAGTCTCACGGAGGCGTACGAGCAGTACTTC
TRBV4-1,once,TRBJ1-4,TRBD1,CASSQPTGGEKLFF,TGCGCCAGCAGCCAACCGACAGGGGGTGAAAAACTGTTTTTT
TRBV5-4,few,TRBJ1-1,NA,CASSPLQQNTEAFF,TGTGCCAGCAGCCCGTTACAGCAGAACACTGAAGCTTTCTTT
TRBV5-1,NA,TRBJ2-1,TRBD2,CASLETSSYLRDEQFF,TGCGCCAGCCTAGAGACTAGCTCATATCTTAGGGATGAGCAGTTCTTC
TRBV29-1,many,TRBJ2-7,TRBD2,CSAMGLAGAEQYF,TGCAGCGCTATGGGACTAGCGGGAGCCGAGCAGTACTTC
TRBV29-1,many,TRBJ1-4,NA,CSVGTSGGGEKLFF,TGCAGCGTTGGGACCTCCGGGGGAGGTGAAAAACTGTTTTTT
TRBV20-1,NA,TRBJ2-1,TRBD1,CSALTRDRGPKGSYNEQFF,TGCAGTGCCCTAACCCGGGACAGGGGACCCAAAGGCTCCTACAATGAGCAGTTCTTC
TRBV7-2,NA,TRBJ2-3,NA,CASSNGRGQRTDTQYF,TGTGCCAGCAGTAACGGGCGTGGTCAGCGGACAGATACGCAGTATTTT
TRBV25-1,few,TRBJ1-2,NA,CASRSGGLRYGYTF,TGTGCCAGCAGATCTGGGGGACTGCGCTATGGCTACACCTTC
TRBV20-1,NA,TRBJ2-7,TRBD2,CSARDPGLAGFYEQYF,TGCAGTGCTAGAGATCCCGGGCTAGCGGGATTCTACGAGCAGTACTTC
TRBV6-5,few,TRBJ2-2,NA,CASIQSIGPPVTGELFF,TGTGCCAGCATTCAATCGATAGGGCCCCCCGTCACCGGGGAGCTGTTTTTT
TRBV5-1,few,TRBJ2-2,TRBD1,CATKDRGHTGELFF,TGCGCCACCAAGGACAGGGGGCATACCGGGGAGCTGTTTTTT
TRBV6-2/TRBV6-3,NA,TRBJ2-1,TRBD1,CASSSDDRGNEQFF,TGTGCCAGCAGCTCGGATGACAGGGGCAATGAGCAGTTCTTC
TRBV9,few,TRBJ2-2,NA,CASSVEVSAGELFF,TGTGCCAGCAGCGTAGAGGTGTCGGCCGGGGAGCTGTTTTTT
TRBV20-1,few,TRBJ1-1,TRBD1,CSAKKTGTEAFF,TGCAGTGCTAAAAAGACAGGGACTGAAGCTTTCTTT
TRBV3-1,NA,TRBJ1-5,NA,CASSSTRGPSQPQHF,TGTGCCAGCAGCTCGACGCGGGGGCCCAGTCAGCCCCAGCATTTT
TRBV28,NA,TRBJ2-1,NA,CASTLSTWGLGSYNEQFF,TGTGCCAGCACCCTCTCGACTTGGGGGCTCGGCTCCTACAATGAGCAGTTCTTC
TRBV20-1,few,TRBJ2-3,NA,CSARDPREALGTDTQYF,TGCAGTGCTAGAGACCCCAGGGAGGCTTTAGGCACAGATACGCAGTATTTT
TRBV3-1,NA,TRBJ2-2,TRBD1,CASSRQTGGVYGELFF,TGTGCCAGCAGCCGTCAGACAGGGGGCGTGTACGGGGAGCTGTTTTTT
TRBV7-3,few,TRBJ2-3,NA,CASSQRDLRTDTQYF,TGTGCCAGCAGCCAGAGGGACTTACGCACAGATACGCAGTATTTT
TRBV3-1,NA,TRBJ1-4,NA,CASSQRGFEKLFF,TGTGCCAGCAGCCAACGAGGGTTTGAAAAACTGTTTTTT
TRBV5-6,many,TRBJ2-5,NA,CASSRLETQYF,TGTGCCAGCAGCCGTTTGGAGACCCAGTACTTC
TRBV15,few,TRBJ2-1,TRBD2,CATSRPYRSGRWNEQFF,TGTGCCACCAGCCGGCCATATCGGAGCGGGAGATGGAATGAGCAGTTCTTC
TRBV4-1,NA,TRBJ1-2,NA,CASSQDPKGINYGYTF,TGCGCCAGCAGCCAAGATCCGAAGGGCATTAACTATGGCTACACCTTC
TRBV27,many,TRBJ2-6,NA,CASSSPTGHHSGANVLTF,TGTGCCAGCAGTTCACCGACAGGTCACCACTCTGGGGCCAACGTCCTGACTTTC
TRBV7-2,NA,TRBJ2-7,NA,CASSLQGNSYEQYF,TGTGCCAGCAGCTTACAGGGGAACTCCTACGAGCAGTACTTC
TRBV30,NA,TRBJ2-7,NA,CAWSVSVLEQYF,TGTGCCTGGAGTGTATCGGTTTTGGAGCAGTACTTC
TRBV12-1,few,TRBJ2-7,NA,CASSPTPHLGGCYEQYF,TGTGCCAGCAGCCCAACTCCGCACTTGGGGGGATGCTACGAGCAGTACTTC
TRBV6-5,NA,TRBJ2-5,NA,CASSRTRETQYF,TGTGCCAGCAGTCGGACTCGAGAGACCCAGTACTTC
TRBV21-1,NA,TRBJ2-5,NA,CARGWWTQYF,TGTGCCAGGGGCTGGTGGACCCAGTACTTC
TRBV10-3,many,TRBJ1-2,NA,CAISEGAGGYTF,TGTGCCATCAGTGAGGGGGCAGGTGGCTACACCTTC
TRBV7-8,NA,TRBJ2-1,NA,CASSPLGGTDYNEQFF,TGTGCCAGCAGCCCCTTAGGGGGAACTGACTACAATGAGCAGTTCTTC
TRBV12-3/TRBV12-4,NA,TRBJ2-1,NA,CASSLDVNEQFF,TGTGCCAGCAGTTTAGACGTCAATGAGCAGTTCTTC
TRBV7-2,NA,TRBJ1-5,NA,CASSLVFGGNQPQHF,TGTGCCAGCAGCTTAGTTTTTGGGGGCAATCAGCCCCAGCATTTT
TRBV11-2,few,TRBJ2-6,NA,CASRRTGAGANVLTF,TGTGCCAGCAGACGAACGGGGGCTGGGGCCAACGTCCTGACTTTC
TRBV12-3/TRBV12-4,NA,TRBJ1-2,NA,CASSLMGRARGYTF,TGTGCCAGCAGTTTAATGGGCAGGGCTCGGGGCTACACCTTC
TRBV7-2,NA,TRBJ2-1,NA,CASSFLPQDNEQFF,TGTGCCAGCAGCTTTCTGCCTCAGGACAATGAGCAGTTCTTC
TRBV28,few,TRBJ1-6,TRBD1,CATLPGQGDSPLHF,TGTGCCACCTTACCGGGACAGGGGGATTCACCCCTCCACTTT
TRBV7-2,few,TRBJ1-5,NA,CASSSYNQPQHF,TGTGCCAGCAGCTCGTACAATCAGCCCCAGCATTTT
TRBV4-3,many,TRBJ2-3,TRBD2,CASSQPNSGKDTQYF,TGCGCCAGCAGCCAACCAAATAGCGGGAAGGATACGCAGTATTTT
TRBV28,many,TRBJ2-5,NA,CASNGGEETQYF,TGTGCCAGCAATGGCGGTGAAGAGACCCAGTACTTC
TRBV6-2/TRBV6-3,NA,TRBJ2-2,NA,CASTSSEELFF,TGTGCCAGCACCAGTAGCGAGGAGCTGTTTTTT
TRBV20-1,few,TRBJ2-1,NA,CSARVSQASSYNEQFF,TGCAGTGCTAGAGTATCGCAGGCAAGCTCCTACAATGAGCAGTTCTTC
TRBV7-3,NA,TRBJ2-1,TRBD2,CASSRTSGSLYNEQFF,TGTGCCAGCAGCCGGACTAGCGGGAGCTTGTACAATGAGCAGTTCTTC